What follows are 19 T cell receptor beta chains derived from one specimen sequenced in a study of blood T cell repertoires in COVID-19 (dated by TCRdb to the early 2020s). The library was made by the immunoSEQ multiplex PCR assay. TCRdb holds this immuneACCESS table with in-frame rearrangements only. Some clones are missing; in checked studies, unresolved V genes explain under half, and the rest has no known cause. This sample holds 120,000 or so clones; 88% were observed only once. The top ten constitute more than 1.5% of the sample. Input material: peripheral blood. The origin of the receptors is a human donor in a cohort sampled during active COVID-19.

The chain links TRBV18 to TRBJ2-3, with 10 nucleotides matching TRBD2. This CDR3 comprises 16 residues. Trimming at V came to 3 bases and at J to 2 bases, leaving 5 bases not matched to a gene. Germline CDR1 is KGHSH and CDR2 is LQKENI. DNA for the CDR3: TGTGCCAGCTCACCCGGGACTAGCGCCATCACAGATACGCAGTATTTT. This codes for CASSPGTSAITDTQYF.

The chain joins TRBV12-5 to TRBJ2-3, with a possible D match to TRBD1 (5 bases). CDR1 is LGHNT and CDR2 is FRNRAP in the germline V gene. This CDR3 spans 15 amino acids. The V end lost 1 base, the J end lost 4 bases, and 12 bases lay between the germline ends. CDR3: CASGLGQGRADTQYF. For the CDR3, the DNA is TGTGCTAGTGGTTTGGGGCAGGGCCGGGCAGATACGCAGTATTTT.

This clone has only one observation. The chain recombines TRBV27 with TRBJ2-1; D uncertain. V was cut by 3 bases and J by 9 bases, with 6 bases left in between. The CDR3 loop spans 11 amino acids. Germline V lookup: CDR1 MNHEY, CDR2 SMNVEV (reference sequence). DNA of the CDR3: TGTGCCAGCAGTTTTGGCAGTGAGCAGTTCTTC. Translating it yields CASSFGSEQFF.

This chain joins TRBV7-8 and TRBJ1-1, with a weak D call TRBD1 (6 bases). V gave up 2 bases and J gave up 5 bases, with 15 bases separating them. Germline V gene sequence: CDR1 SGHVS, CDR2 FQNEAQ. The CDR3 covers 15 residues. In DNA form, the CDR3 reads TGTGCCAGCAGCTTACTCTCAGGGGCGGGTACTGAAGCTTTCTTT. This sequence encodes CASSLLSGAGTEAFF. The full variable domain, rest sourced from reference TRBV7-8 and TRBJ1-1, is GAGVSQSPRYKVAKRGQDVALRCDPISGHVSLFWYQQALGQGPEFLTYFQNEAQLDKSGLPSDRFFAERPEGSVSTLKIQRTQQEDSAVYLCASSLLSGAGTEAFFGQGTRLTVV.

This chain uses TRBV6-1 with TRBJ1-6, with 7 bases fitting TRBD1. CDR1 MNHNS and CDR2 SASEGT come from the germline V gene. Germline trimming cut 0 bases from V and 4 bases from J; bases unmatched to any gene: 0. The CDR3 consists of 15 residues. The CDR3 DNA is TGTGCCAGCAGTGAAGCGGGACAGTATAATTCACCCCTCCACTTT. Protein: CASSEAGQYNSPLHF.

This clone has only one observation. The chain has TRBV3-1 (or the pseudogene TRBV3-2) and TRBJ2-5, with 8 bases identical to TRBD2. CDR3 length: 15 residues. Germline V gene data show CDR1 as LGHDT and CDR2 as YNNKEL (reference sequence). V gave up 3 bases and J gave up 1 base; unmatched junction bases: 4. CDR3 coding DNA: TGTGCCAGCAGCCAGTTCGGGAGGGCCCAAGAGACCCAGTACTTC. The encoded protein is CASSQFGRAQETQYF.

The chain links TRBV10-3 to TRBJ1-2, with 7 bases aligning to TRBD1. V lost 6 bases to trimming and J lost 6 bases; unmatched junction nucleotides: 19. Germline CDR1 ENHRY, CDR2 SYGVKD. This CDR3 has 17 amino acids. The CDR3 DNA sequence: TGTGCCATCAGCGAGAATCCGGACAGGCCGAGACGTAATGGCTACACCTTC. This translates into CAISENPDRPRRNGYTF.

The chain's CDR3 is CASSRVAGVPGTDTQYF. The CDR3 bases are TGCGCCAGCAGCCGGGTAGCGGGAGTTCCCGGCACAGATACGCAGTATTTT. The chain is built from TRBV4-1 and TRBJ2-3; 9 nucleotides line up with TRBD2. There are 17 residues in the CDR3. The V gene end was trimmed by 4 bases and the J gene end by 1 base; junction bases not matched to a gene: 9. In germline, CDR1 is MGHRA, CDR2 YSYEKL.

On this clone itself: Other DNA sequences in the sample encode the same CDR3. The CDR3 here is CASSLRGEGTEAFF. The CDR3 DNA reads as TGTGCCAGCAGCTTAAGGGGGGAGGGCACTGAAGCTTTCTTT. The J gene is TRBJ1-1, the V gene TRBV7-6, with D tentatively TRBD1 (6 bases). Looked up from germline, CDR1 is SGHVS and CDR2 is FNYEAQ. Trimming removed 2 bases at V and 4 bases at J, with 11 bases between. This CDR3 has 14 amino acids.

This rearrangement joins TRBV7-9 to TRBJ1-3, with D possibly TRBD1 on 5 matching bases. Trimming shortened V by 5 bases and J by 2 bases, and 16 bases separated the two germline ends. CDR3 length: 16 amino acids. In germline, CDR1 is SEHNR, CDR2 FQNEAQ (reference sequence). CDR3 loop: CASSTVGGHPGNTIYF. CDR3 DNA: TGTGCCAGCAGCACCGTCGGCGGACATCCTGGAAACACCATATATTTT.

J is TRBJ1-5 and V is TRBV6-5; D gene ambiguous. From germline, CDR1 is MNHEY and CDR2 SVGAGI. The ends were cut back, 0 bases at V and 9 bases at J, with 12 bases in the middle. The CDR3 consists of 14 residues. The DNA for the CDR3 is TGTGCCAGCAGTTACTCATGGGAGCGGGGGCCCCAGCATTTT. Protein product: CASSYSWERGPQHF.

The genes are TRBV6-5 and TRBJ1-6; maybe TRBD1 (6 bases). The germline V gene encodes CDR1 MNHEY and CDR2 SVGAGI. The CDR3 runs 15 residues. Trimming took 5 bases from V and 10 from J, leaving 18 bases between them. CDR3: CASSHTGTTRSPLHF. The CDR3 DNA sequence: TGTGCCAGCAGTCACACCGGGACAACTAGGTCACCCCTCCACTTT.

This rearrangement joins TRBV30 to TRBJ2-7, with 13 bases aligning to TRBD2. Germline-derived CDR1 and CDR2 are GTSNPN and SVGIG (reference sequence). J lost 2 bases, V lost 3 bases, and 4 bases had no gene match. This CDR3 has 15 amino acids. The CDR3 loop is CAWSSGLAGAYEQYF. The CDR3 DNA reads as TGTGCCTGGAGCTCCGGACTAGCGGGGGCCTACGAGCAGTACTTC.

The V gene is TRBV3-1 (or the pseudogene TRBV3-2), the J gene TRBJ1-2, with no clear D. In germline, CDR1 is LGHDT, CDR2 YNNKEL (reference sequence). The germline V and J ends were trimmed by 4 bases and 6 bases, with 21 bases remaining between them. The length of the CDR3 is 16 residues. The CDR3 bases are TGTGCCAGCAGCCTGTTGGTGAGGAGCGGACGTGATGGCTACACCTTC. It specifies CASSLLVRSGRDGYTF.

The V gene is TRBV27, the J gene TRBJ1-2, with 7 bases lining up with TRBD1. CDR1 is MNHEY, CDR2 SMNVEV, per germline (reference sequence). CDR3 length: 14 amino acids. Trimming at V came to 6 bases and at J to 0 bases, leaving 4 bases not matched to a gene. CDR3 sequence: CASRRQGANYGYTF. The CDR3 DNA reads as TGTGCCAGCAGGCGACAGGGTGCTAACTATGGCTACACCTTC.

This clone came up once. This chain connects TRBV24-1 to TRBJ2-2, with a possible D match to TRBD2 (5 bases). V dropped 5 bases and J dropped 6 bases, with 12 bases sitting between them. The CDR3 totals 14 residues. CDR1 KGHDR and CDR2 SFDVKD come from the germline V gene. The CDR3 loop is CATSGGVGAGELFF. DNA of the CDR3: TGTGCCACCAGTGGGGGAGTCGGGGCCGGGGAGCTGTTTTTT.

The chain carries TRBV10-1 and TRBJ2-3; 12 bases are shared with TRBD2. The CDR3 is 16 amino acids. Germline V gives CDR1 WNHNN, CDR2 SYGVQD (reference sequence). V dropped 5 bases and J dropped 4; count of bases not matched to a gene: 7. The chain's CDR3 is CASSSRASGGADTQYF. In DNA, the CDR3 is TGCGCCAGCAGTAGTCGGGCTAGCGGGGGGGCAGATACGCAGTATTTT.

J is TRBJ2-7 and V is TRBV2, with TRBD1 matching 7 bases. Per germline, CDR1 SNHLY and CDR2 FYNNEI. V was clipped by 3 bases and J by 2 bases; unmatched bases: 1. There are 13 residues in the CDR3. The CDR3 is CASSEGQPYEQYF. The CDR3 DNA follows: TGTGCCAGCAGTGAGGGACAGCCCTACGAGCAGTACTTC.

The V gene is TRBV29-1, the J gene TRBJ2-7; 7 nucleotides line up with TRBD2. The CDR3 consists of 15 residues. Germline loops: CDR1 SQVTM, CDR2 ANQGSEA. The J segment lost 3 bases and the V segment lost 1 base, leaving 9 bases of the junction unmatched. The CDR3 bases are TGCAGCGTTGAAGGGGGTGTGGGGGGGAGCTACGAGCAGTACTTC. Its translation: CSVEGGVGGSYEQYF.